Sequencing of this T cell receptor (beta chain) was carried out in a study of blood T cell repertoires in COVID-19. Study-level background: Specimens from acute and convalescent COVID-19 originated in the United States, Italy and Spain.

Per the original data handling: Counts of nucleated cells, estimated from reference gene primer amplification, were obtained. Libraries were prepared by immunoSEQ multiplex PCR; TCRdb keeps only in-frame clonotypes and omits some of them. V and J calls and clone size are as listed in that table; D and trimming were resolved from the DNA. The sample comprises fewer than 95,000 clones, roughly 80% of which are singletons, and around 12% rests with the top ten. The sample was peripheral blood. This sequence originates from a human donor in a cohort sampled during active COVID-19.

The CDR3: CASKLGQANTGELFF. DNA of the CDR3: TGCGCCAGCAAATTGGGACAGGCGAACACCGGGGAGCTGTTTTTT. This chain uses TRBV5-1 with TRBJ2-2; 8 nucleotides agree with TRBD1. This CDR3 is built from 15 residues. Germline-derived CDR1 and CDR2 are SGHRS and YFSETQ. The V and J ends lost 6 bases and 0 bases, in that order; junction bases with no gene match: 4.